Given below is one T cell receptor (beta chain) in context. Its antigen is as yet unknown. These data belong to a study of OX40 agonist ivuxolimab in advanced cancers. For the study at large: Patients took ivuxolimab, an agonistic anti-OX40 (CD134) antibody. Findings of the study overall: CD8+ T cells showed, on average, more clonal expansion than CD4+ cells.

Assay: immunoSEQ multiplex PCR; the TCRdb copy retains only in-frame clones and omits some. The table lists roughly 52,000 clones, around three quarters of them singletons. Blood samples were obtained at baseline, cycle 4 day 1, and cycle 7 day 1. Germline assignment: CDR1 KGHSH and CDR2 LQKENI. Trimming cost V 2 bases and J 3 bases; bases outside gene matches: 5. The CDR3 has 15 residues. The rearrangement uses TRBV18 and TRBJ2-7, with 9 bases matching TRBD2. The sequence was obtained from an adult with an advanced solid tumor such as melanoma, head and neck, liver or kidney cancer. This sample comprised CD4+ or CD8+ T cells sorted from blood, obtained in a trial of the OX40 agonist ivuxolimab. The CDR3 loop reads CASSPGLANNYEQYF. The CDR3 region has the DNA TGTGCCAGCTCACCAGGACTAGCGAATAACTACGAGCAGTACTTC. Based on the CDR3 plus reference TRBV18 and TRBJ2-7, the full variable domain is NAGVMQNPRHLVRRRGQEARLRCSPMKGHSHVYWYRQLPEEGLKFMVYLQKENIIDESGMPKERFSAEFPKEGPSILRIQQVVRGDSAAYFCASSPGLANNYEQYFGPGTRLTVT.